There are a few counts of the clone carrying this T cell receptor (beta chain). The CDR3 covers 17 residues. V was shortened by 5 bases and J by 0 bases, with 21 bases between the two germline ends. The germline gives CDR1 SGHRS, CDR2 YFSETQ. Described time point: newly diagnosed GD, antithyroid drugs for less than 3 months. Isolated PBMC RNA provided the starting material for the TCR library. In each case, Graves' disease was diagnosed per American Thyroid Association guidelines. This sample was taken from a study of regulatory T cells in long-lasting Graves disease. Overall study context: For under 3 months, newly diagnosed Graves' patients had been taking antithyroid drugs.

CDR3 regions were amplified by Arm-PCR using iRepertoire HTBI primers to build TCR beta libraries. TCRdb analysed the multiplex PCR reads with MiXCR anew, one entry per CDR3 protein. This table has around 500,000 distinct CDR3 sequences, about 13% appearing once. These data were likewise used in another study, on T cells in Graves' hyperthyroidism and ophthalmopathy. From that report: The HTBI set primed first-round TCR CDR3 RT-PCR. Blood shared most expanded thyroid clonotypes above 0.001.

The sequence was collected from a man younger than 40 with Graves disease. The sequencing used peripheral blood mononuclear cells (PBMCs), collected at new diagnosis, from a patient treated with antithyroid drugs. The chain is built from TRBV5-1 and TRBJ2-7; D perhaps matches TRBD2 (6 bases). CDR3 coding DNA: TGCGCCAGCAGTCCTTCTTTAGCCGGGACTTCCTCCTACGAGCAGTACTTC. Protein: CASSPSLAGTSSYEQYF.